What follows describes a single TCR beta chain. Its target antigen remains unknown. Per-base qualities were not stored, and no clone one base away is much larger. The data originate from a study of cytomegalovirus exposure and HLA in healthy donors (dated by TCRdb to 2016 to 2017). Background on the whole study: According to a later analysis, the approximately 120 validation repertoires were produced on the same platform as the approximately 620 repertoires of the first cohort. The study aimed to test whether signatures of past pathogen exposure could be identified by cataloging public T cell receptors. Along with the approximately 700-subject first cohort, a separate validation cohort of 120 different subjects was used. High-throughput TCR immunosequencing, statistical association of individual TCRs with disease status, and machine learning were combined to predict cytomegalovirus infection status.

The donors belonged to the validation cohort of over a hundred subjects, which was separate from the roughly 670-subject first cohort. CDR1 SGHTA and CDR2 FQGNSA were looked up in the germline V gene. The CDR3 numbers 14 residues from cysteine through phenylalanine. Only CDR3 DNA remains: 42 bases, in frame from the first base. The germline ends are 14 bases apart after V is trimmed by 5 bases and J by 3 bases. General conclusions and limits of the study: Of the cluster scores, 90% to 95% were above 0 in a later analysis, which found that TCRs clustered in the first cohort also tended to co-occur in the 110 or so validation repertoires. In the study, approximately 160 TCR beta chains were listed as associated with cytomegalovirus. It was suggested by the authors that the approach could potentially be generalized to other disease states and immunological phenotypes. A later analysis lacked HLA typing for the validation cohort, so it scored co-occurrence in that cohort across all 130 or so repertoires. In vitro tests confirmed that a few of the cytomegalovirus-associated TCR beta chains recognize cytomegalovirus antigens. Most TCR sequences were seen in very few donors, while some public TCRs were found in many individuals. Cytomegalovirus status was reported to be diagnosed by the classifier with high specificity and sensitivity in both the original and validation cohorts.

The protocol used for the library was the immunoSEQ multiplex PCR assay. In the authors' own workflow: A statistical classification framework was built to diagnose cytomegalovirus status from the catalog of TCR beta chain sequences. The table comes from immuneACCESS by way of TCRdb, which keeps in-frame sequences with V and J called. Part of the clones is missing from these tables; in studies checked, under half for an unresolved V gene and the rest for unknown reasons. That table furnishes V, J and clone size, whereas the DNA furnished D and trimming. The sample yields 200,000 to 300,000 clones; roughly nine tenths were counted once. Clones ranked in the top ten supply about 12% of the sample.

The sample was PBMCs. This TCR was recovered from a man between 18 and 35 years old in good health and CMV-seropositive. The V and J segments used are TRBV7-2 and TRBJ2-7; TRBD1 could be the D gene, as 6 bases match. The CDR3 reads CASSPQGGYYEQYF. The sequence in DNA is TGTGCCAGCAGCCCACAGGGCGGATACTACGAGCAGTACTTC.